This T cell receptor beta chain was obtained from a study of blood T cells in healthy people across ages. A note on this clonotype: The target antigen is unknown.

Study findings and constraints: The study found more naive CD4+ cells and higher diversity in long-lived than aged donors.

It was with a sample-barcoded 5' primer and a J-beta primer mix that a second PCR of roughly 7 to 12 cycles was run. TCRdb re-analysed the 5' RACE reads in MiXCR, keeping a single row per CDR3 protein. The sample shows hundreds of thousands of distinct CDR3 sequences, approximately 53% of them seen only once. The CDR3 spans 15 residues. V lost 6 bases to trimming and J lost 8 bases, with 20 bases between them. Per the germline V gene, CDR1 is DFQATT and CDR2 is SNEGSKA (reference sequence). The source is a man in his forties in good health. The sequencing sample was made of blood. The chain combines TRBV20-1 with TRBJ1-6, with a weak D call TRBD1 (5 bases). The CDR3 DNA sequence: TGCAGTGCCTCCCCTCCGGGGCAACGGGATTCACCCCTCCACTTT. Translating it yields CSASPPGQRDSPLHF.